Following are 22 T cell receptor beta chains from one sample sequenced in a study of T cells in placental villitis. The libraries were made with immunoSEQ v4. Libraries were prepared by immunoSEQ multiplex PCR; TCRdb keeps only in-frame clonotypes and omits some of them. The data show under 4,000 clones, around 79% seen once. The sequenced sample was placental tissue containing maternal and fetal cells. All receptors come from a human patient with infectious villitis; the placental T cells may come from both mother and fetus.

The chain has TRBV2 and TRBJ2-5; D unclear. CDR1 is SNHLY and CDR2 is FYNNEI in the germline V gene. CDR3 size: 11 residues. Trimming removed 7 bases from V and 6 bases from J, with 9 bases in between. The CDR3 DNA reads as TGTGCCAGCATGGGCAGGAAGACCCAGTACTTC. Its protein is CASMGRKTQYF.

V and J are TRBV5-6 and TRBJ1-2, with TRBD1 matching over 7 bases. The germline V gene encodes CDR1 SGHDT and CDR2 YYEEEE. CDR3 length: 14 amino acids. Trimming cost V 0 bases and J 9 bases; bases outside gene matches: 8. The CDR3 nucleotides are TGTGCCAGCAGCTTGGATATTCAGGGGGGACGCTACACCTTC. This codes for CASSLDIQGGRYTF.

This chain connects TRBV6-4 to TRBJ2-6; 8 positions agree with TRBD1. This CDR3 has 18 amino acids. Per the germline V gene, CDR1 is MRHNA and CDR2 is SNTAGT. Trimming removed 4 bases from V and 1 base from J; junction bases left unmatched: 9. The CDR3 DNA reads as TGTGCCAGCAGTGGCTCCGACAGGGGACCTTCTGGGGCCAACGTCCTGACTTTC. Amino acids: CASSGSDRGPSGANVLTF.

The chain joins TRBV11-2 to TRBJ1-4, with D perhaps TRBD1 (6 bases). This CDR3 is 17 amino acids long. Germline V gene data show CDR1 as SGHAT and CDR2 as FQNNGV. Trimming took 4 bases from V and 0 from J, leaving 15 bases between them. CDR3 sequence reads: CASSSQRQDATNEKLFF. The CDR3 DNA is TGTGCCAGCAGCTCCCAGAGACAGGATGCAACTAATGAAAAACTGTTTTTT. Full variable domain (outside the CDR3, taken from reference TRBV11-2 and TRBJ1-4): EAGVAQSPRYKIIEKRQSVAFWCNPISGHATLYWYQQILGQGPKLLIQFQNNGVVDDSQLPKDRFSAERLKGVDSTLKIQPAKLEDSAVYLCASSSQRQDATNEKLFFGSGTQLSVL.

The rearrangement joins TRBV28 to TRBJ1-1; no definite D call. This CDR3 region has 15 residues. Looked up from germline, CDR1 is MDHEN and CDR2 is SYDVKM. The V gene lost 2 bases and the J gene lost 8 bases, with 18 bases spanning the gap. The CDR3 protein is CASSLEVLGQREAFF. The CDR3 coding sequence is TGTGCCAGCAGTTTAGAGGTGTTAGGGCAGAGGGAAGCTTTCTTT. The complete variable domain, with remaining parts taken from reference TRBV28 and TRBJ1-1, reads DVKVTQSSRYLVKRTGEKVFLECVQDMDHENMFWYRQDPGLGLRLIYFSYDVKMKEKGDIPEGYSVSREKKERFSLILESASTNQTSMYLCASSLEVLGQREAFFGQGTRLTVV.

The chain couples TRBV12-3 or TRBV12-4 to TRBJ2-1; D gene unclear. The CDR3 sequence is 10 residues long. V was shortened by 5 bases and J by 13 bases, with 9 bases between the two germline ends. CDR3 sequence (DNA): TGTGCCAGCAGTATTATTACCCAGTTCTTC. Translating gives CASSIITQFF.

The sample holds a few counts of this clone. The rearrangement joins TRBV6-5 to TRBJ1-4; D might be TRBD1 (5 bases). CDR3 length: 15 residues. Germline V CDR1 and CDR2: MNHEY, SVGAGI. The CDR3 sequence: CATGEASGGNEKLFF. In DNA, the CDR3 is TGTGCGACGGGCGAGGCCTCGGGGGGGAATGAAAAACTGTTTTTT.

This chain connects TRBV9 to TRBJ2-5; D unclear. Trimming removed 3 bases at V and 5 bases at J, with 14 bases between. The CDR3 totals 14 residues. Germline V gene data show CDR1 as SGDLS and CDR2 as YYNGEE. The CDR3: CASSATLGKETQYF. DNA of the CDR3: TGTGCCAGCAGCGCCACCTTAGGAAAGGAGACCCAGTACTTC.

This clone occurred once. This rearrangement joins TRBV12-3 or TRBV12-4 to TRBJ2-7; D is unresolved. This CDR3 spans 12 amino acids. Between the trimmed V and J ends, which lost 0 bases and 7 bases, there was a span of 7 bases. CDR3 coding DNA: TGTGCCAGCAGTTTAGCCGTAGGTGAGCAGTACTTC. This translates into CASSLAVGEQYF.

The chain links TRBV7-3 to TRBJ2-2; no clear D. CDR3 size: 12 residues. The V end lost 4 bases, the J end lost 3 bases, and 3 bases lay between the germline ends. The germline V gene encodes CDR1 SGHTA and CDR2 FQGTGA. CDR3 nucleotides: TGTGCCAGCAGCTCGTACACCGGGGAGCTGTTTTTT. It specifies CASSSYTGELFF.

This clone has more than one count but fewer than ten. The V and J genes are TRBV6-4 and TRBJ2-2, with 9 bases fitting TRBD1. The CDR3 sequence is 14 residues long. Germline lookup yields CDR1 MRHNA and CDR2 SNTAGT. V shed 5 bases and J 6 bases; nucleotides not matched to a gene: 4. The CDR3 nucleotides read TGTGCCAGCAGTAGGGACAGGGAGGCCGGGGAGCTGTTTTTT. This translates into CASSRDREAGELFF.

The chain links TRBV30 to TRBJ1-2, with D maybe TRBD1 (5 bases). The CDR3 spans 12 residues. V was clipped by 3 bases and J by 8 bases, with 13 bases between them. Germline CDR1 and CDR2: GTSNPN and SVGIG (reference sequence). The CDR3 DNA follows: TGTGCCTGGAGGGGGGACCTAGTGGGCTACACCTTC. Translation gives CAWRGDLVGYTF.

V usage is TRBV5-1 and J usage is TRBJ2-2; D possibly corresponds to TRBD1 (5 bases). V was shortened by 2 bases and J by 7 bases, with 6 bases between the two germline ends. Germline V gene data show CDR1 as SGHRS and CDR2 as YFSETQ. CDR3 length: 12 residues. The CDR3 DNA is TGCGCCAGCAGCTTCAGGGACGGGGAGCTGTTTTTT. It codes for CASSFRDGELFF. Based on the CDR3 plus reference TRBV5-1 and TRBJ2-2, the full variable domain is KAGVTQTPRYLIKTRGQQVTLSCSPISGHRSVSWYQQTPGQGLQFLFEYFSETQRNKGNFPGRFSGRQFSNSRSEMNVSTLELGDSALYLCASSFRDGELFFGEGSRLTVL.

The CDR3, as DNA: TGTGCCAGCAGCTATTCTCGGGGTCAGCCCCAGCATTTT. This gives the protein CASSYSRGQPQHF. V and J are TRBV11-2 and TRBJ1-5; D not resolved. V lost 4 bases and J 6 bases, leaving 10 bases between the germline ends. CDR3 size: 13 residues. Germline CDR1 and CDR2: SGHAT and FQNNGV.

This chain joins TRBV12-5 and TRBJ2-7, with TRBD1 matching 8 bases. V shed 0 bases and J 6 bases; nucleotides not matched to a gene: 13. Germline CDR1 reads LGHNT; CDR2 reads FRNRAP. This CDR3 spans 17 amino acids. CDR3 sequence reads: CASGLVSGGQGAPEQYV. In DNA, the CDR3 is TGTGCTAGTGGTTTGGTATCAGGAGGGCAGGGGGCGCCCGAGCAGTACGTC.

With regard to this clone: Germline and junction disagree at one end, which may indicate a read error. CDR3 DNA sequence: TGCAGCGTTGGGGAGAACACCAGGGAGCTGTTTTTT. This codes for CSVGENTRELFF. The chain couples TRBV29-1 to TRBJ2-2; a weak D match, TRBD2 (5 bases). CDR1 is SQVTM and CDR2 is ANQGSEA in the germline V gene. CDR3 length: 12 amino acids.

As to this clone: A junction end diverges from the germline sequence, so it may reflect a read error. The chain carries TRBV2 and TRBJ1-1; TRBD1 matches 9 bases. The germline V gene has CDR1 SNHLY and CDR2 FYNNEI. The CDR3 consists of 14 residues. The CDR3 reads CASSELRTGALSVF. The CDR3 nucleotides read TGTGCCAGCAGTGAACTTCGGACAGGGGCCCTCTCAGTCTTT.

The J gene is TRBJ1-2, the V gene TRBV19, with no clear D. Germline loops: CDR1 LNHDA, CDR2 SQIVND (reference sequence). This CDR3 comprises 13 residues. Trimming took off 3 bases at V and 3 bases at J, with 8 bases between the two ends. CDR3 sequence: CASSMYQDYGYTF. The CDR3, as DNA: TGTGCCAGTAGTATGTATCAGGACTATGGCTACACCTTC.

This clone was counted a few times. The sample has other DNA sequences that encode this CDR3 too. The chain couples TRBV6-6 to TRBJ2-1; TRBD2 aligns across 13 bases. The CDR3 extends over 15 amino acids. CDR1 and CDR2 from the germline V gene are MNHNY and SVGAGI (reference sequence). Unmatched junction bases numbered 2, after V lost 5 bases and J lost 4 bases. The CDR3 region is CASSTTSGGYNEQFF. In DNA form, the CDR3 reads TGTGCCAGCAGTACGACTAGCGGGGGGTACAATGAGCAGTTCTTC.

This clone appeared a few times. The V gene is TRBV15, the J gene TRBJ2-5; 14 bases are shared with TRBD2. The germline V gene has CDR1 LNHNV and CDR2 YYDKDF (reference sequence). The CDR3 runs 17 residues. Trimming at V came to 0 bases and at J to 6 bases, leaving 6 bases not matched to a gene. The CDR3 protein is CATSREGGLAGVQTQYF. DNA of the CDR3: TGTGCCACCAGCAGAGAAGGGGGACTAGCGGGGGTCCAGACCCAGTACTTC.

The V gene is TRBV6-2 or TRBV6-3, the J gene TRBJ2-7; the D gene is possibly TRBD2 (6 bases). CDR3 length equals 14 residues. CDR1 is MNHEY, CDR2 SVGEGT, per germline. V was shortened by 4 bases and J by 6 bases, with 16 bases between the two germline ends. The CDR3 sequence: CASSLAGGTPEQYF. In nucleotides, the CDR3 is TGTGCCAGCAGTTTGGCCGGAGGGACTCCCGAGCAGTACTTC.

The CDR3 region is CASSLLNTGELFF. CDR3 DNA sequence: TGTGCCAGCAGCCTATTGAACACCGGGGAGCTGTTTTTT. The gene calls are TRBV3-1 (or the pseudogene TRBV3-2) and TRBJ2-2, with D unclear. The CDR3 contains 13 residues. V shed 4 bases and J shed 1 base, with 4 bases lying between them. Germline CDR1 is LGHDT and CDR2 is YNNKEL (reference sequence).